Following are 8 T cell receptor beta chains from one sample sequenced in a study of metastatic and nonmetastatic thyroid tumors. TCRdb ran MiXCR on the PCR reads. Of roughly 32,000 clones in the sample, under 20% were seen once. No treatment of any kind had been given to any patient before thyroid surgery. The specimen was blood. These receptors were collected from a female donor with papillary thyroid cancer or a benign thyroid nodule (not recorded which). Some clones in this sample may be carry-over from other donors' samples.

Ten or more counts support this clone. In the same sample, other DNA sequences code for this CDR3. This chain connects TRBV20-1 to TRBJ2-5, with unresolved D. V was trimmed by 5 bases and J by 1 base, leaving 14 bases between them. Germline CDR1 DFQATT, CDR2 SNEGSKA (reference sequence). The CDR3 spans 14 residues. Here the CDR3 DNA reads TGCAGTGCTCCCCTTCCCCACAGCCAAGAGACCCAGTACTTC. Translating gives CSAPLPHSQETQYF.

This clone has only a few counts. This chain joins TRBV12-3 or TRBV12-4 and TRBJ1-1, with 7 bases that match TRBD1. Trimming cost V 6 bases and J 4 bases; bases outside gene matches: 5. The CDR3 has 13 residues. CDR3 region: CASSRQGVTEAFF. CDR3 DNA: TGTGCCAGCAGCCGACAGGGAGTCACTGAAGCTTTCTTT.

This clone appeared many times. The V call is TRBV20-1, the J call TRBJ2-1, with unresolved D. The CDR3 is made up of 14 amino acids. Deletions cut 0 bases from V and 8 bases from J, with 14 bases between. Germline V gene lookup returns CDR1 DFQATT and CDR2 SNEGSKA (reference sequence). DNA for the CDR3: TGCAGTGCTAGAGATGGAAAGGGTGGAGATGAGCAGTTCTTC. Translated: CSARDGKGGDEQFF.

This clone was detected many times. This rearrangement joins TRBV27 to TRBJ2-7, with D perhaps matching TRBD1 or TRBD2 (6 bases each). CDR1 is MNHEY and CDR2 is SMNVEV in the germline V gene (reference sequence). This CDR3 contains 16 residues. The V gene lost 6 bases and the J gene lost 1 base, with 19 bases spanning the gap. CDR3 in DNA: TGTGCCAGCAGCACAAACCTGGGGGGACAATCCTACGAGCAGTACTTC. It encodes CASSTNLGGQSYEQYF.

A few counts support this clone. Other DNA sequences from this sample encode an identical CDR3 as well. The gene calls are TRBV28 and TRBJ2-1, with D possibly matching TRBD1 (6 bases). Germline V gives CDR1 MDHEN, CDR2 SYDVKM. The V end lost 6 bases, the J end lost 13 bases, and 13 bases lay between the germline ends. This CDR3 contains 11 residues. The CDR3 protein is CASSSQGLQFF. CDR3 nucleotides: TGTGCCAGCAGCTCACAGGGATTACAGTTCTTC. The whole variable domain, remainder taken from reference TRBV28 and TRBJ2-1, is DVKVTQSSRYLVKRTGEKVFLECVQDMDHENMFWYRQDPGLGLRLIYFSYDVKMKEKGDIPEGYSVSREKKERFSLILESASTNQTSMYLCASSSQGLQFFGPGTRLTVL.

Ten or more counts support this clone. This chain uses TRBV10-2 with TRBJ2-2, with D uncertain. This CDR3 comprises 14 residues. V shed 2 bases and J shed 1 base, with 5 bases lying between them. Looked up from germline, CDR1 is WSHSY and CDR2 is SAAADI. CDR3 region: CASSEDRNTGELFF. CDR3 DNA: TGCGCCAGCAGTGAGGACCGGAACACCGGGGAGCTGTTTTTT.

The table lists this clone with many counts. The chain couples TRBV20-1 to TRBJ2-3; D is uncertain. Germline V gene sequence: CDR1 DFQATT, CDR2 SNEGSKA (reference sequence). Trimming left V 0 bases short and J 1 base short, with 14 bases between. The CDR3 sequence is 16 residues long. The CDR3: CSARDYGRSGTDTQYF. DNA of the CDR3: TGCAGTGCTAGAGATTATGGCCGGTCGGGCACAGATACGCAGTATTTT.

There are many counts of this clone. This may be a read error, as it is one base from a much larger clone. The gene calls are TRBV11-2 and TRBJ1-5; D is perhaps TRBD1 (6 bases). The CDR3 is 17 amino acids. With 2 bases removed from V and 9 bases from J, the gap between germline ends came to 23 bases. Looked up from germline, CDR1 is SGHAT and CDR2 is FQNNGV. In DNA form, the CDR3 reads TGTGCCAGCAGCTTAAACCCGGCAGGGGCGTCGAGGCGGCCCCAGCATTTT. Translating gives CASSLNPAGASRRPQHF.